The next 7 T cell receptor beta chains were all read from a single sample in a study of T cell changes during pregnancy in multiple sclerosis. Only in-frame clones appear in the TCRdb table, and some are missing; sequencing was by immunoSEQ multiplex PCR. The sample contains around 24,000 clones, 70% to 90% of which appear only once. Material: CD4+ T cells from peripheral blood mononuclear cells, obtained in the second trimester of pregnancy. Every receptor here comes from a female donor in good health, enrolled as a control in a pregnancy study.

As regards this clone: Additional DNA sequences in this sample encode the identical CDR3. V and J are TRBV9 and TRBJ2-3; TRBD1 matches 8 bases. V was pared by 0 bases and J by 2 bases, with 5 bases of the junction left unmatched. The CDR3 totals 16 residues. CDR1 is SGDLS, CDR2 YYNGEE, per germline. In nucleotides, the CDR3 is TGTGCCAGCAGCGTAGGGGGACAGGCTTTCACAGATACGCAGTATTTT. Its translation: CASSVGGQAFTDTQYF. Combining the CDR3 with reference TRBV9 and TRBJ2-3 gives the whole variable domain DSGVTQTPKHLITATGQRVTLRCSPRSGDLSVYWYQQSLDQGLQFLIQYYNGEERAKGNILERFSAQQFPDLHSELNLSSLELGDSALYFCASSVGGQAFTDTQYFGPGTRLTVL.

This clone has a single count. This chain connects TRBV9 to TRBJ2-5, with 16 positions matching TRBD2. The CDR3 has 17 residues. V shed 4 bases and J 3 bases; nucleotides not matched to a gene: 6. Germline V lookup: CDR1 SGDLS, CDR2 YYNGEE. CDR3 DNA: TGTGCCAGCAGCTTGGGACTAGCGGGAGGGCTTGAAGAGACCCAGTACTTC. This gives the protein CASSLGLAGGLEETQYF.

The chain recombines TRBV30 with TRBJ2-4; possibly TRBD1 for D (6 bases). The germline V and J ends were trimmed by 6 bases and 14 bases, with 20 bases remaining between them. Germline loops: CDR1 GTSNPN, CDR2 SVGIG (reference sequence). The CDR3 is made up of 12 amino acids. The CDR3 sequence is CACLKQAGAKYF. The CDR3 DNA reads TGTGCCTGCCTCAAGCAGGCAGGGGCAAAGTACTTC. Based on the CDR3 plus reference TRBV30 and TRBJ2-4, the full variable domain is SQTIHQWPATLVQPVGSPLSLECTVEGTSNPNLYWYRQAAGRGLQLLFYSVGIGQISSEVPQNLSASRPQDRQFILSSKKLLLSDSGFYLCACLKQAGAKYFGAGTRLSVL.

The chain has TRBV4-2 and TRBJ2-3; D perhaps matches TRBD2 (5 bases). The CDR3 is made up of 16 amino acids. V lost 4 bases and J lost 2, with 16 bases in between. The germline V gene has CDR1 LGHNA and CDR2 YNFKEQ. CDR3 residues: CASSRASSGFTDTQYF. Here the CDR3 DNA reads TGTGCCAGCAGCCGAGCTAGCTCGGGGTTCACAGATACGCAGTATTTT.

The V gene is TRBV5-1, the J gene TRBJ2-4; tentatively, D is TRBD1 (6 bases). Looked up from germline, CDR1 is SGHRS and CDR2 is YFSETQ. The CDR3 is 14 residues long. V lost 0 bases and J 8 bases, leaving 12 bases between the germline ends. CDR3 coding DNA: TGCGCCAGCAGCTTGGTGGCAGGGGTAGACATTCAGTACTTC. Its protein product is CASSLVAGVDIQYF.

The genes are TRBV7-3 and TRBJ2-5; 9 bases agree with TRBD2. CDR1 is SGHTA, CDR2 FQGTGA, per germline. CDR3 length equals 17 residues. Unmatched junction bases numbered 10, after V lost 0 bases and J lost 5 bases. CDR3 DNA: TGTGCCAGCAGCTTAACTGCGGGAGGGCCAGATAGGGAGACCCAGTACTTC. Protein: CASSLTAGGPDRETQYF.

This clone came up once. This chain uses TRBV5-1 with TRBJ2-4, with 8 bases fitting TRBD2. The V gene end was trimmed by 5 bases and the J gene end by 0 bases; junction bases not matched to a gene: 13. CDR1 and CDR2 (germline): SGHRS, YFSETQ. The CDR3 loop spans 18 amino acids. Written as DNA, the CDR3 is TGCGCCAGCAGTACAGGGAGAGCGGGGGCGGTAGCCAAAAACATTCAGTACTTC. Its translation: CASSTGRAGAVAKNIQYF.